Shown below are 2 T cell receptor beta chains from a single sample sequenced in a study of CXCR3-negative and CXCR3-positive naive CD8 T cells. Researchers prepared the TRB cDNA libraries using 5' RACE with UMI labels. For each CDR3 protein, TCRdb gives one entry from its re-call of the 5' RACE reads, without DNA. The sample spans fewer than 55,000 distinct CDR3 sequences; the ten largest clones claim roughly 1.6%. The specimen was naive CXCR3- CD8+ T cells from blood. Subset indicated: CD45RO-CCR7+CD27+CD95- naive CD8+ T cells lacking CXCR3 (TNR3-). These receptors all stem from a human donor in good health. Some clones in this sample may be carry-over from other donors' samples.

This clonotype registers medium-sized (0.01 to 0.1%) by frequency. The chain combines TRBV11-3 with TRBJ2-3; TCRdb selects TRBD2, and the lack of DNA leaves this call unchecked. The V gene's germline CDR1 is SGHNT and CDR2 YENEEA. The CDR3 extends over 20 amino acids. The CDR3 loop is CASSLDFGTSGGPRTDTQYF.

The CDR3 loop reads CASRSDSGQETQYF. This chain joins TRBV28 and TRBJ2-5; as DNA is missing, the TRBD2 call by TCRdb cannot be tested. CDR1 MDHEN and CDR2 SYDVKM come from the germline V gene. The CDR3 has 14 residues.